This TCR beta chain was found in a study of T cells after yellow fever vaccination. TCRdb analysed the 5' RACE reads with MiXCR anew, one entry per CDR3 protein. The sample consists of roughly 250,000 distinct CDR3 sequences, approximately 13% of them appearing once. The CDR3 covers 15 residues. J was trimmed by 0 bases and V by 4 bases; bases with no gene match: 6. CDR1 SGHRS and CDR2 YFSETQ come from the germline V gene. This clonotype has more than one count but fewer than ten. Its target is not known. General study results and limits: Detected again after the booster were most primary-vaccination clones, at 95% to 98% CD4 and approximately 90% CD8.

This clonotype was obtained from a man younger than 45 who received the YFV17D yellow fever vaccine. The rearrangement joins TRBV5-1 to TRBJ2-7; 8 bases match TRBD1. This specimen was CD4+ T cells sorted from PBMCs, taken 45 days after the yellow fever booster vaccination. The CDR3, as DNA: TGCGCCAGCAGCCCAACCGGACAGGGCTCCTACGAGCAGTACTTC. It yields the protein CASSPTGQGSYEQYF.